This paragraph covers one T cell receptor (beta chain) sequence. What it binds is unknown. The data belong to a study of identical twins. General study findings and limits: Some out-of-frame alpha sequences were shared by twins, and these showed excess low generation probability. Weaker excess twin sharing was observed in beta out-of-frame sequences.

Template switching introduced a universal primer site, and the cDNA bore unique molecular identifiers. TCRdb analysed the 5' RACE reads with MiXCR anew, one entry per CDR3 protein. Among approximately 210,000 distinct CDR3 sequences, about a tenth were seen once, and the ten largest hold 5.1%. CDR1 and CDR2 (germline): SGHDT, YYEEEE. The CDR3 extends over 15 amino acids. The V gene lost 4 bases and the J gene lost 7 bases, with 17 bases spanning the gap. Healthy Caucasians supplied all donations. The sample taken for sequencing was memory (CD45RO+) T cells sorted from blood. The V gene is TRBV5-6, the J gene TRBJ1-4; tentatively, D is TRBD1 (5 bases). The TCR was taken from a woman aged 18-29 years in good health. CDR3 amino acids: CASSRRPGLGEKLFF. CDR3 nucleotide sequence: TGTGCCAGCAGCCGGCGACCAGGGTTGGGTGAAAAACTGTTTTTT.